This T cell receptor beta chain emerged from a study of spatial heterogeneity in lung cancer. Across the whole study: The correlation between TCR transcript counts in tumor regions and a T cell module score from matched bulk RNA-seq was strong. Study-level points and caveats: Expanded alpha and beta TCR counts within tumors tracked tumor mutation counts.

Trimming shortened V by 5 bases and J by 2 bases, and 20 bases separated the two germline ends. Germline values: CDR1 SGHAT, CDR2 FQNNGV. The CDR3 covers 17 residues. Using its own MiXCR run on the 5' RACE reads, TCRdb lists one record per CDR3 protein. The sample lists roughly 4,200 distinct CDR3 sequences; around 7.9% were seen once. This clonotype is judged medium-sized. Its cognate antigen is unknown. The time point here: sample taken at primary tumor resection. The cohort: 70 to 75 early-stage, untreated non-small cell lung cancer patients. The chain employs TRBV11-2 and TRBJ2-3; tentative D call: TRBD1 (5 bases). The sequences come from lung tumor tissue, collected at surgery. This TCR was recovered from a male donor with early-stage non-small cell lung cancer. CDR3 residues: CASSQYRLDKNTDTQYF. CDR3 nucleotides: TGTGCCAGCAGCCAATACCGACTGGACAAAAACACAGATACGCAGTATTTT.